The entry below gives a single T cell receptor (beta chain) sequence along with its context. The sample comes from a study of blood T cell repertoires in COVID-19. The CDR3 runs 16 residues. The V gene end was trimmed by 5 bases and the J gene end by 6 bases; junction bases not matched to a gene: 14. The germline CDR1 and CDR2 sequences are LNHDA and SQIVND (reference sequence). Produced via immunoSEQ multiplex PCR; TCRdb's table is partial and in-frame only. The sample contains about 95,000 clones, roughly four fifths of which appear only once. The V call is TRBV19, the J call TRBJ2-3, with 7 bases matching TRBD1. This clonotype originated in a human donor in a cohort sampled during active COVID-19. The sample comprised peripheral blood. The CDR3 DNA sequence: TGTGCCAGTAGTCCCCGAGGGGGACAGTTATGGGATACGCAGTATTTT. Amino acids: CASSPRGGQLWDTQYF.